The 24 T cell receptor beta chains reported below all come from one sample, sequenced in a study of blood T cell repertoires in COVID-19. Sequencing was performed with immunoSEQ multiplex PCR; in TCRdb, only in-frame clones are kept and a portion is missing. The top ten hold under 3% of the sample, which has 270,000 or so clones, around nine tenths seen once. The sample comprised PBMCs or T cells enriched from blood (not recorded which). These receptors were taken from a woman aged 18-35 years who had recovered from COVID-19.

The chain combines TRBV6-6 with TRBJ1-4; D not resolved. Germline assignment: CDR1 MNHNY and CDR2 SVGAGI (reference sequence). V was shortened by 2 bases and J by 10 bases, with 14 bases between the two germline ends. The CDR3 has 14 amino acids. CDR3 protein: CASSYGEGVGKLFF. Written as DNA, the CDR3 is TGTGCCAGCAGTTACGGGGAGGGCGTTGGAAAACTGTTTTTT.

DNA of the CDR3: TGTGCCAGCAGTATAGATGCGGGAGTCGGATACGAGCAGTACTTC. It codes for CASSIDAGVGYEQYF. The chain links TRBV6-5 to TRBJ2-7, with 7 bases aligning to TRBD2. There are 15 residues in the CDR3. Unmatched junction bases numbered 11, after V lost 5 bases and J lost 4 bases. Germline V gives CDR1 MNHEY, CDR2 SVGAGI.

CDR3 residues: CASSILEAGHNTEAFF. For the CDR3, the DNA is TGTGCCAGTAGTATCTTAGAGGCCGGCCACAACACTGAAGCTTTCTTT. V and J are TRBV19 and TRBJ1-1; D is undetermined. V lost 3 bases, J lost 2 bases, and 16 bases lay in between. The CDR3 loop spans 16 amino acids. Germline V lookup: CDR1 LNHDA, CDR2 SQIVND (reference sequence). The full variable domain, rest sourced from reference TRBV19 and TRBJ1-1, is DGGITQSPKYLFRKEGQNVTLSCEQNLNHDAMYWYRQDPGQGLRLIYYSQIVNDFQKGDIAEGYSVSREKKESFPLTVTSAQKNPTAFYLCASSILEAGHNTEAFFGQGTRLTVV.

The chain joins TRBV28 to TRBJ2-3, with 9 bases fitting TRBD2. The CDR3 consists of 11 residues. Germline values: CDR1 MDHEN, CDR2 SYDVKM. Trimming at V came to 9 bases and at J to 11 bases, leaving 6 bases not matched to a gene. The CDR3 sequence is CASSGRIGQYF. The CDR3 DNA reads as TGTGCCAGTAGCGGGAGAATCGGGCAGTATTTT.

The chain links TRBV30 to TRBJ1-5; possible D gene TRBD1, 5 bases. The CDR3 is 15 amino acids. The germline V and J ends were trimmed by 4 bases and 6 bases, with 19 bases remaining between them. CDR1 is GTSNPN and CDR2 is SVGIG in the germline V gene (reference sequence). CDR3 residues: CAWTREGYPTQPQHF. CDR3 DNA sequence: TGTGCCTGGACCCGGGAGGGGTACCCCACTCAGCCCCAGCATTTT.

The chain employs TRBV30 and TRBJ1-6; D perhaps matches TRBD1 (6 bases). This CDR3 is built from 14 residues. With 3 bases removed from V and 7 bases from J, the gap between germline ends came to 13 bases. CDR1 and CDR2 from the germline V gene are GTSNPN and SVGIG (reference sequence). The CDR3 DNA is TGTGCCTGGAGCCTCGGACAGCCCAATTCACCCCTCCACTTT. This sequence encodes CAWSLGQPNSPLHF.

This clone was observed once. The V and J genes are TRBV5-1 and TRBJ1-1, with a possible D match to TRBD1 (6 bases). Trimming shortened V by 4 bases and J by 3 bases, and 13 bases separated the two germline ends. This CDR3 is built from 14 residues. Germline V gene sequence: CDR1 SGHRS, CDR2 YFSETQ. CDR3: CASSPGGRDTEAFF. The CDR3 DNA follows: TGCGCCAGCAGCCCCGGGGGGCGGGACACTGAAGCTTTCTTT. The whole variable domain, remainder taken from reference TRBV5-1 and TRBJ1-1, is KAGVTQTPRYLIKTRGQQVTLSCSPISGHRSVSWYQQTPGQGLQFLFEYFSETQRNKGNFPGRFSGRQFSNSRSEMNVSTLELGDSALYLCASSPGGRDTEAFFGQGTRLTVV.

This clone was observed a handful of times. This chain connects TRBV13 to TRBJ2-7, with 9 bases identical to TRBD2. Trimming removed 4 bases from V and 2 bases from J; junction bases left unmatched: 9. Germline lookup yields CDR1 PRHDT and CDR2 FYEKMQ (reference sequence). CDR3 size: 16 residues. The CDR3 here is CASSSRGSGSPYEQYF. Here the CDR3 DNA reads TGTGCCAGCAGCTCCCGGGGTAGCGGGAGTCCCTACGAGCAGTACTTC.

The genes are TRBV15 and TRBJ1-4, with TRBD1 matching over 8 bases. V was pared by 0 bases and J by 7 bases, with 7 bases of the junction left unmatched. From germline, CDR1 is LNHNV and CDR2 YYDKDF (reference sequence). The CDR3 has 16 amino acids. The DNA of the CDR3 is TGTGCCACCAGCAGAGATCTGGGGACAGGTACTGAAAAACTGTTTTTT. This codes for CATSRDLGTGTEKLFF.

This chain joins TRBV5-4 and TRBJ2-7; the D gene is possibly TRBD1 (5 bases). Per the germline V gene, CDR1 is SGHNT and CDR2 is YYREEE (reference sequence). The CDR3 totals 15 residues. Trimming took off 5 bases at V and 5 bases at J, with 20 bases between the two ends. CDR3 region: CASSSQAHETDEQYF. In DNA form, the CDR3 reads TGTGCCAGCAGTTCACAGGCCCATGAGACGGACGAGCAGTACTTC.

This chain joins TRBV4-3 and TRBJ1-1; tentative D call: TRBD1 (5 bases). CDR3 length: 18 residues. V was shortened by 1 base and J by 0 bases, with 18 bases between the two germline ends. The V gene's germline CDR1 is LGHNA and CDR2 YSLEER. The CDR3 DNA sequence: TGCGCCAGCAGCCAAGTCCCGTTAAGGGGCACGGTGAACACTGAAGCTTTCTTT. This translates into CASSQVPLRGTVNTEAFF.

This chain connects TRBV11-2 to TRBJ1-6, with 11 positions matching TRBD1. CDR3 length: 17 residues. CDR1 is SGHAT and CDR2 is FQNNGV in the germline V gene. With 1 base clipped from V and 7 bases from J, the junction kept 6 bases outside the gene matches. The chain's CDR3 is CASSLAGTGGRNSPLHF. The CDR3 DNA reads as TGTGCCAGCAGCTTAGCGGGGACAGGGGGTAGGAATTCACCCCTCCACTTT.

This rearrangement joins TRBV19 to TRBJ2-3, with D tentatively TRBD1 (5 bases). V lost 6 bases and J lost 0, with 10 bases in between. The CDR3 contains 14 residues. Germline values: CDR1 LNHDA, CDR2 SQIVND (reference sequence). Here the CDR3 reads CASSDSASTDTQYF. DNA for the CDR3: TGTGCCAGTAGCGACAGTGCTAGCACAGATACGCAGTATTTT.

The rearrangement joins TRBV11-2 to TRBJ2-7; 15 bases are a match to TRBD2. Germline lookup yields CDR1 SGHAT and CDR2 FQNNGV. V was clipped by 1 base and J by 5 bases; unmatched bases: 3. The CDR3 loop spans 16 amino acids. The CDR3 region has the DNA TGTGCCAGCAGCTTAGGGACTAGCGGGAGGGCCGACGAGCAGTACTTC. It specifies CASSLGTSGRADEQYF.

CDR3 nucleotides: TGCGCCAGCAGCCTGGACGGGACAGCCTATGGCTACACCTTC. Its translation: CASSLDGTAYGYTF. The rearrangement joins TRBV5-1 to TRBJ1-2; 7 positions match TRBD1. From germline, CDR1 is SGHRS and CDR2 YFSETQ. The CDR3 covers 14 residues. V was pared by 4 bases and J by 4 bases, with 7 bases of the junction left unmatched.

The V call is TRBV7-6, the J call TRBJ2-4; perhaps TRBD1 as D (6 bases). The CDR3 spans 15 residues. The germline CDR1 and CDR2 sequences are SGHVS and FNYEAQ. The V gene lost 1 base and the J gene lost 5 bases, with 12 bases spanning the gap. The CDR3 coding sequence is TGTGCCAGCAGCTTAGAAGCAGGGGCGGAAAACATTCAGTACTTC. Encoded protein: CASSLEAGAENIQYF.

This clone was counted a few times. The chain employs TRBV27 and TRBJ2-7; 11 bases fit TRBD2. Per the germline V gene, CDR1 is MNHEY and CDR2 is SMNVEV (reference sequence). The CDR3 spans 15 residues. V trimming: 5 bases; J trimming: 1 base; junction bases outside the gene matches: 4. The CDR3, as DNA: TGTGCCAGCAGTACTAGCGGGAGAATATCCTACGAGCAGTACTTC. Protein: CASSTSGRISYEQYF.

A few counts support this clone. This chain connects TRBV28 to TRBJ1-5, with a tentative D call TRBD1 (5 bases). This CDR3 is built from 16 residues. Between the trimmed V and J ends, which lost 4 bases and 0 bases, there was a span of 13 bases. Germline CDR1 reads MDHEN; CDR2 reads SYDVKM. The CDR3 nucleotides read TGTGCCAGCAGTTCCTCCAGGGTGATTAGCAATCAGCCCCAGCATTTT. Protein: CASSSSRVISNQPQHF.

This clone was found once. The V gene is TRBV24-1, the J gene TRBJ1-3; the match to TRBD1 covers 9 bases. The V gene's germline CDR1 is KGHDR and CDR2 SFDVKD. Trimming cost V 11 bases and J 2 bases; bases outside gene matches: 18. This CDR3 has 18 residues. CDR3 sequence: CASCNRDRVFVTGNTIYF. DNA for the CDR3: TGTGCCAGCTGCAACCGGGACAGGGTATTTGTGACTGGAAACACCATATATTTT.

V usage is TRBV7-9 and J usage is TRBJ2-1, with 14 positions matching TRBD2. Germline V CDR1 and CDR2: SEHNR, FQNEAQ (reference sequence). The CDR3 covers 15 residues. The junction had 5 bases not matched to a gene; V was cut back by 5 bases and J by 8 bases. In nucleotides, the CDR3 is TGTGCCAGCAGCCCGACTAGCGGGAGGGTCGATGAGCAGTTCTTC. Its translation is CASSPTSGRVDEQFF.

CDR3 residues: CASTGGYNEQFF. For the CDR3, the DNA is TGTGCCAGCACAGGGGGCTATAATGAGCAGTTCTTC. This chain connects TRBV25-1 to TRBJ2-1; TRBD1 aligns across 8 bases. The V and J ends lost 7 bases and 7 bases, in that order; junction bases with no gene match: 3. Looked up from germline, CDR1 is MGHDK and CDR2 is SYGVNS. This CDR3 has 12 residues. Full variable domain (outside the CDR3, taken from reference TRBV25-1 and TRBJ2-1): EADIYQTPRYLVIGTGKKITLECSQTMGHDKMYWYQQDPGMELHLIHYSYGVNSTEKGDLSSESTVSRIRTEHFPLTLESARPSHTSQYLCASTGGYNEQFFGPGTRLTVL.

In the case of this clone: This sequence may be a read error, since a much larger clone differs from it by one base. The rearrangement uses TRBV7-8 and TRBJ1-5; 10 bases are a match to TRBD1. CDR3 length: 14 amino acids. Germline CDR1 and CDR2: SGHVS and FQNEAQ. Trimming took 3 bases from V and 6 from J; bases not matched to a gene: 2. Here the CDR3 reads CASSLDRGGQPQHF. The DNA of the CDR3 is TGTGCCAGCAGCTTGGACAGGGGGGGTCAGCCCCAGCATTTT.

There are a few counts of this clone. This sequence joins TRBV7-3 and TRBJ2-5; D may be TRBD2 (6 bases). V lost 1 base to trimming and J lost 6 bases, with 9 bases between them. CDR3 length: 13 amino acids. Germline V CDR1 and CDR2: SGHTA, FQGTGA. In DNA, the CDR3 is TGTGCCAGCAGCTTAATGGCGGGGAAGACCCAGTACTTC. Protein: CASSLMAGKTQYF.

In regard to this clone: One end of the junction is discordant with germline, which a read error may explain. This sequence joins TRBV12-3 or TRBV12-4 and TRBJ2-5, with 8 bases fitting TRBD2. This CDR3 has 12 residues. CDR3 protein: CASSYTGGGVHF. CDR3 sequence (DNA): TGTGCCAGCAGTTACACGGGGGGGGGCGTCCACTTC.